This T cell receptor (beta chain) emerged from a study of molecular identifiers for immune sequencing clone quantification. TCRdb processed the PCR reads anew with MiXCR; each CDR3 protein has one entry. Of approximately 40,000 distinct CDR3 sequences listed, 18% are singletons. This clonotype was observed at least ten times. In the sort, naive CD8 T cells were defined as CD8+CD4-CCR7+CD45RA+. The TCR comes from a human donor in good health. Some libraries in this study had Jurkat cell RNA spiked in. The sequencing input was naive CD8+ T cells from blood, with Jurkat cell RNA spiked in. Specified subset: FACS-sorted CD8+CD4-CCR7+CD45RA+ naive T cells.

The CDR3 DNA is TGCGCCAGCAGCCAGGGACTAGCGGCGAGCTCCTACGAGCAGTACTTC. Protein product: CASSQGLAASSYEQYF. This sequence joins TRBV4-3 and TRBJ2-7; TRBD2 matches 11 bases. The J segment lost 0 bases and the V segment lost 3 bases, leaving 4 bases of the junction unmatched. The V gene's germline CDR1 is LGHNA and CDR2 YSLEER. This CDR3 has 16 amino acids.